The 30 T cell receptor beta chains below all came from one sample that was sequenced in a study of cytomegalovirus exposure and HLA in healthy donors. With 60 Vbeta and 13 Jbeta primers, the PCR was carried out. Clones were sequenced by immunoSEQ multiplex PCR, and TCRdb holds only the in-frame ones, with some missing. The sample has 110,000 or so clones, roughly 77% seen once. The sequencing input was PBMCs. These receptors originate from a man aged 50 to 60 in good health and CMV-seropositive.

A remark on this clone: A read error is likely, as this CDR3 ends without the conserved phenylalanine or tryptophan. CDR3 DNA: TGCGCCAGCAGCCGCCAGGGGTTCTATGGCTACACCGTC. Its translation: CASSRQGFYGYTV. The chain recombines TRBV4-3 with TRBJ1-2, with a tentative D call TRBD1 (6 bases). CDR3 size: 13 residues. Trimming removed 4 bases at V and 4 bases at J, with 10 bases between. CDR1 is LGHNA and CDR2 is YSLEER in the germline V gene.

There are a few counts of this clone. The chain carries TRBV5-4 and TRBJ1-4, with D unresolved. CDR1 SGHNT and CDR2 YYREEE come from the germline V gene (reference sequence). This CDR3 is 13 amino acids long. V was trimmed by 2 bases and J by 2 bases, leaving 4 bases between them. The CDR3 here is CASSFGTNEKLFF. In DNA, the CDR3 is TGTGCCAGCAGCTTCGGGACTAATGAAAAACTGTTTTTT.

The rearrangement joins TRBV27 to TRBJ1-2, with 8 bases that match TRBD1. Germline trimming cut 0 bases from V and 2 bases from J; bases unmatched to any gene: 2. The CDR3 runs to 15 residues. Germline V lookup: CDR1 MNHEY, CDR2 SMNVEV (reference sequence). CDR3 bases: TGTGCCAGCAGTTTATCGGCAGGGGGCAACTATGGCTACACCTTC. Translated: CASSLSAGGNYGYTF.

The chain links TRBV2 to TRBJ1-1; D not resolved. This CDR3 region has 14 residues. Germline CDR1 and CDR2: SNHLY and FYNNEI. Trimming removed 3 bases at V and 2 bases at J, with 10 bases between. This CDR3 reads CASSDAQKNTEAFF. The CDR3 DNA reads TGTGCCAGCAGTGACGCCCAGAAAAACACTGAAGCTTTCTTT. Together with reference TRBV2 and TRBJ1-1, the CDR3 gives the full variable domain: EPEVTQTPSHQVTQMGQEVILRCVPISNHLYFYWYRQILGQKVEFLVSFYNNEISEKSEIFDDQFSVERPDGSNFTLKIRSTKLEDSAMYFCASSDAQKNTEAFFGQGTRLTVV.

The rearrangement links TRBV19 to TRBJ1-2; no reliable D call. The ends were cut back, 6 bases at V and 1 base at J, with 12 bases in the middle. There are 14 residues in the CDR3. CDR1 is LNHDA and CDR2 is SQIVND in the germline V gene (reference sequence). The CDR3 region is CASSPLDLNYGYTF. The CDR3 DNA reads as TGTGCCAGTAGCCCTCTAGACCTTAACTATGGCTACACCTTC.

The rearrangement joins TRBV5-8 to TRBJ2-7, with 7 bases matching TRBD2. V was pared by 2 bases and J by 0 bases, with 2 bases of the junction left unmatched. The length of the CDR3 is 14 residues. CDR1 is SGHTS and CDR2 is YDEGEE in the germline V gene. The CDR3 region has the DNA TGTGCCAGCAGCTTCCGCGGGAGCTCCTACGAGCAGTACTTC. It translates to CASSFRGSSYEQYF.

This chain links TRBV19 with TRBJ1-4, with D uncertain. Deletions cut 6 bases from V and 3 bases from J, with 14 bases between. CDR1 and CDR2 (germline): LNHDA, SQIVND (reference sequence). The CDR3 length is 15 residues. In DNA form, the CDR3 reads TGTGCCAGTAGGGCGCGCGGCGCTTCTAATGAAAAACTGTTTTTT. It specifies CASRARGASNEKLFF.

The chain recombines TRBV5-1 with TRBJ2-3; the D gene is possibly TRBD1 (6 bases). The CDR3 runs to 16 residues. V was clipped by 6 bases and J by 3 bases, with 20 bases between them. Germline-derived CDR1 and CDR2 are SGHRS and YFSETQ. CDR3 in amino acids: CASTHRGITGTDTQYF. The DNA for the CDR3 is TGCGCCAGCACCCATAGGGGGATAACAGGGACAGATACGCAGTATTTT.

The chain has TRBV9 and TRBJ1-5, with D hard to call. Between the trimmed V and J ends, which lost 0 bases and 5 bases, there was a span of 9 bases. Germline V CDR1 and CDR2: SGDLS, YYNGEE. The CDR3 consists of 14 residues. The CDR3 region has the DNA TGTGCCAGCAGCGTAGGAAGTTCAGATCAGCCCCAGCATTTT. This gives the protein CASSVGSSDQPQHF.

The chain links TRBV5-8 to TRBJ1-4; no definite D call. V dropped 1 base and J dropped 2 bases, with 12 bases sitting between them. The germline V gene has CDR1 SGHTS and CDR2 YDEGEE. The CDR3 extends over 16 amino acids. The CDR3 is CASSLFSGTTNEKLFF. For the CDR3, the DNA is TGTGCCAGCAGCTTGTTCTCGGGAACGACTAATGAAAAACTGTTTTTT.

V is TRBV27 and J is TRBJ2-7; 9 positions match TRBD1. The germline V gene encodes CDR1 MNHEY and CDR2 SMNVEV (reference sequence). The trim removed 3 bases at V and 3 bases at J, leaving 6 bases unmatched. The CDR3 covers 15 residues. The CDR3 loop reads CASSLHRGQNYEQYF. In nucleotides, the CDR3 is TGTGCCAGCAGTTTGCACAGGGGGCAAAACTACGAGCAGTACTTC.

Details on this clone: Other DNA sequences from this sample encode an identical CDR3 as well. The chain links TRBV7-9 to TRBJ2-3; D unresolved. The CDR3 consists of 12 residues. The V and J ends lost 5 bases and 6 bases respectively, with 9 bases between them. Germline V gene data show CDR1 as SEHNR and CDR2 as FQNEAQ (reference sequence). As DNA, the CDR3 is TGTGCCAGCAGCCCACTTTCGGATACGCAGTATTTT. This encodes CASSPLSDTQYF. Full variable domain (outside the CDR3, taken from reference TRBV7-9 and TRBJ2-3): DTGVSQNPRHKITKRGQNVTFRCDPISEHNRLYWYRQTLGQGPEFLTYFQNEAQLEKSRLLSDRFSAERPKGSFSTLEIQRTEQGDSAMYLCASSPLSDTQYFGPGTRLTVL.

V gene TRBV5-1 combines with J gene TRBJ2-3; 8 nucleotides match TRBD2. V shed 3 bases and J 4 bases; nucleotides not matched to a gene: 16. Germline V gives CDR1 SGHRS, CDR2 YFSETQ. The CDR3 totals 18 residues. The CDR3 DNA sequence: TGCGCCAGCAGCTCCTCTTCTAGCGGGTCACCCAAAGCAGATACGCAGTATTTT. It yields the protein CASSSSSSGSPKADTQYF. The full variable domain, rest sourced from reference TRBV5-1 and TRBJ2-3, is KAGVTQTPRYLIKTRGQQVTLSCSPISGHRSVSWYQQTPGQGLQFLFEYFSETQRNKGNFPGRFSGRQFSNSRSEMNVSTLELGDSALYLCASSSSSSGSPKADTQYFGPGTRLTVL.

Notes on this clone: It is likely a read error, because the conserved phenylalanine at the end of the CDR3 is missing. The chain couples TRBV19 to TRBJ1-2; TRBD1 is a possible D gene (5 bases). The V and J ends lost 6 bases and 0 bases respectively, with 5 bases between them. The CDR3 covers 12 residues. Looked up from germline, CDR1 is LNHDA and CDR2 is SQIVND (reference sequence). CDR3 sequence: CASRTANYGYTL. DNA of the CDR3: TGTGCCAGTAGGACAGCTAACTATGGCTACACCCTC.

The chain combines TRBV6-6 with TRBJ1-1; the match to TRBD1 covers 9 bases. J lost 11 bases, V lost 0 bases, and 13 bases had no gene match. Germline V lookup: CDR1 MNHNY, CDR2 SVGAGI (reference sequence). The CDR3 runs 16 residues. CDR3 residues: CASSYSVPGQGEGAFF. The CDR3 coding sequence is TGTGCCAGCAGTTACTCCGTCCCGGGACAGGGTGAGGGGGCTTTCTTT.

The chain is built from TRBV21-1 and TRBJ1-4. TRBV21-1 is flagged as a pseudogene. CDR3 length equals 16 residues. The CDR3 coding sequence is TGTGCCAGCAGCAAAGTTAGGCGCGGGCGAGGGGAAAAACTGTTTTTT. Translating gives CASSKVRRGRGEKLFF.

CDR3 protein: CASSGGQGAGGPFRSYEQYF. CDR3 bases: TGTGCCAGCAGCGGCGGACAGGGGGCGGGAGGGCCCTTTCGTTCCTACGAGCAGTACTTC. This chain uses TRBV5-4 with TRBJ2-7; 11 positions match TRBD1. V shed 4 bases, J shed 1 base, and the junction held 19 bases outside the gene matches. The CDR3 totals 20 residues. Germline V gene sequence: CDR1 SGHNT, CDR2 YYREEE (reference sequence).

The genes are TRBV6-1 and TRBJ1-4; 7 positions match TRBD1. CDR3 length: 12 residues. CDR1 and CDR2 from the germline V gene are MNHNS and SASEGT. Germline trimming cut 8 bases from V and 10 bases from J; bases unmatched to any gene: 7. CDR3 region: CASSLAGGKLFF. Written as DNA, the CDR3 is TGTGCCAGCTCCCTGGCAGGGGGAAAACTGTTTTTT.

The rearrangement joins TRBV13 to TRBJ1-2; TRBD1 agrees at 8 bases. Germline V gene lookup returns CDR1 PRHDT and CDR2 FYEKMQ (reference sequence). J lost 7 bases, V lost 5 bases, and 12 bases had no gene match. CDR3 size: 15 residues. The chain's CDR3 is CASSRYDRGGIGYTF. The CDR3, as DNA: TGTGCCAGCAGCCGCTACGACAGGGGAGGAATTGGCTACACCTTC.

The V and J genes are TRBV27 and TRBJ2-5; 12 bases match TRBD2. The length of the CDR3 is 17 residues. Trimming removed 3 bases from V and 7 bases from J; junction bases left unmatched: 12. The germline V gene encodes CDR1 MNHEY and CDR2 SMNVEV (reference sequence). CDR3 DNA: TGTGCCAGCAGTTTGAGGTCGACTAGCGGGGGCCTAAGGACCCAGTACTTC. The encoded protein is CASSLRSTSGGLRTQYF.

The V and J genes are TRBV15 and TRBJ2-5; possibly TRBD1 for D (5 bases). Germline assignment: CDR1 LNHNV and CDR2 YYDKDF (reference sequence). The CDR3 is 13 residues long. V was cut by 6 bases and J by 5 bases, with 13 bases left in between. The CDR3 loop reads CATRGPMRETQYF. CDR3 sequence (DNA): TGTGCCACCAGGGGGCCTATGCGGGAGACCCAGTACTTC.

This rearrangement joins TRBV4-3 to TRBJ1-6; D gene ambiguous. Trimming removed 1 base from V and 7 bases from J, with 14 bases in between. Germline V gene data show CDR1 as LGHNA and CDR2 as YSLEER. This CDR3 contains 16 residues. This chain's CDR3 is CASSQVRGSENSPLHF. For the CDR3, the DNA is TGCGCCAGCAGCCAAGTTAGAGGTTCCGAGAATTCACCCCTCCACTTT.

This chain joins TRBV2 and TRBJ2-7; TRBD2 is a possible D gene (5 bases). CDR3 length equals 14 residues. Looked up from germline, CDR1 is SNHLY and CDR2 is FYNNEI. Trimming stripped 1 base from V and 7 bases from J, with 14 bases between. CDR3 sequence reads: CASSEGWSWREQYF. CDR3 DNA sequence: TGTGCCAGCAGTGAAGGCTGGAGTTGGAGGGAGCAGTACTTC.

The rearrangement joins TRBV19 to TRBJ2-7; 7 bases match TRBD1. J lost 3 bases, V lost 7 bases, and 12 bases had no gene match. CDR1 is LNHDA and CDR2 is SQIVND in the germline V gene (reference sequence). The CDR3 totals 15 residues. CDR3 loop: CASKPNRDRVYEQYF. In nucleotides, the CDR3 is TGTGCCAGTAAGCCTAACCGGGACAGAGTCTACGAGCAGTACTTC.

This clone was recorded at least ten times. The chain recombines TRBV19 with TRBJ2-5; 8 bases align to TRBD2. Per germline, CDR1 LNHDA and CDR2 SQIVND (reference sequence). The CDR3 has 13 residues. V shed 5 bases and J 11 bases; nucleotides not matched to a gene: 10. In DNA form, the CDR3 reads TGTGCCAGTAGTGGCGGGGGGCGAGGATCGCAGTACTTC. Residues: CASSGGGRGSQYF.

This clone has only a few counts. The chain links TRBV29-1 to TRBJ1-2; weak D call: TRBD1 (5 bases). There are 13 residues in the CDR3. Germline loops: CDR1 SQVTM, CDR2 ANQGSEA. The V end was cut by 5 bases, the J end by 7 bases, with 17 bases between. CDR3 sequence reads: CSVTGTGGFGYTF. The DNA for the CDR3 is TGCAGCGTTACCGGGACGGGAGGATTTGGCTACACCTTC.

The rearrangement links TRBV6-1 to TRBJ1-1, with D perhaps matching TRBD1 (6 bases). Germline CDR1 is MNHNS and CDR2 is SASEGT. The CDR3 runs to 14 residues. Trimming removed 4 bases at V and 1 base at J, with 10 bases between. Here the CDR3 reads CASSGGPGNTEAFF. DNA of the CDR3: TGTGCCAGCAGTGGGGGGCCGGGGAACACTGAAGCTTTCTTT.

The chain couples TRBV27 to TRBJ2-7; D remains ambiguous. V lost 4 bases, J lost 2 bases, and 9 bases lay in between. Germline CDR1 MNHEY, CDR2 SMNVEV (reference sequence). The CDR3 is 13 residues long. CDR3 bases: TGTGCCAGCAGTTCGCAGAATACCTACGAGCAGTACTTC. The encoded protein is CASSSQNTYEQYF.

CDR3 sequence reads: CASSRQGETDTQYF. In DNA form, the CDR3 reads TGTGCCAGCAGTAGGCAGGGGGAAACAGATACGCAGTATTTT. The V and J genes are TRBV6-6 and TRBJ2-3; 7 bases agree with TRBD1. The J segment lost 3 bases and the V segment lost 5 bases, leaving 5 bases of the junction unmatched. The length of the CDR3 is 14 residues. The germline gives CDR1 MNHNY, CDR2 SVGAGI (reference sequence).

This chain uses TRBV5-1 with TRBJ1-1; possible D gene TRBD1, 5 bases. The V end lost 2 bases, the J end lost 4 bases, and 9 bases lay between the germline ends. Germline V CDR1 and CDR2: SGHRS, YFSETQ. The CDR3 totals 13 residues. The CDR3 sequence is CASSFAGSTEAFF. The CDR3 DNA is TGCGCCAGCAGCTTCGCAGGGTCCACTGAAGCTTTCTTT. The full variable domain, with the rest looked up from reference TRBV5-1 and TRBJ1-1, is KAGVTQTPRYLIKTRGQQVTLSCSPISGHRSVSWYQQTPGQGLQFLFEYFSETQRNKGNFPGRFSGRQFSNSRSEMNVSTLELGDSALYLCASSFAGSTEAFFGQGTRLTVV.